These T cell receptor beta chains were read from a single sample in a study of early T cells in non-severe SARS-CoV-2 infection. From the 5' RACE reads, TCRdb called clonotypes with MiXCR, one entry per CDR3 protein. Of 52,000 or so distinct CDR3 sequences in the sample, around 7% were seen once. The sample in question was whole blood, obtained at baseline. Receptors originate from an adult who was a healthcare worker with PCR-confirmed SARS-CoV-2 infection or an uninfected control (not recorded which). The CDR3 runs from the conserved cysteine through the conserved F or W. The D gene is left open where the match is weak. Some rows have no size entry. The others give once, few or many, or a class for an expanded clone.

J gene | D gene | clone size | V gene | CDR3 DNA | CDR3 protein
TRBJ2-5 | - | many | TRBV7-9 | TGTGCCAGCAGCTTAGTATCAGAGACCCAGTACTTC | CASSLVSETQYF
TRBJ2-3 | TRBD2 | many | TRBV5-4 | TGTGCCAGCAGCCCCACTAGCGGGGGCTTTCGCACAGATACGCAGTATTTT | CASSPTSGGFRTDTQYF
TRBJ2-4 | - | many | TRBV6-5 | TGTGCCAGCAGTTATATTTCCACAGGGTGGTCCATTCAGTACTTC | CASSYISTGWSIQYF
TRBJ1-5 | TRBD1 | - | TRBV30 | TGTGCCTGGAGTGCATCGGACAGGGGGACCCAGCATTTT | CAWSASDRGTQHF
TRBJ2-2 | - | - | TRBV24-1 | TGTGCCACCACTGACAGTAACACCGGGGAGCTGTTTTTT | CATTDSNTGELFF
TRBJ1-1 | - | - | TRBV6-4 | TGTGCCAGCAGTGTGAAGGAGGGAAGCACTGAAGCTTTCTTT | CASSVKEGSTEAFF
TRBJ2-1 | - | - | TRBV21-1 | TGTGCCAGCAGCAGATGGCAGGGAAAGGGCGATGAGCAGTTCTTC | CASSRWQGKGDEQFF
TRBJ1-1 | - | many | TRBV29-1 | TGCAGCGTTCAGCCCCGCAGCACTGAAGCTTTCTTT | CSVQPRSTEAFF
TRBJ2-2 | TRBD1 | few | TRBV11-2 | TGTGCCAGCGGTCAGACAGGGGTCACCGGGGAGCTGTTTTTT | CASGQTGVTGELFF
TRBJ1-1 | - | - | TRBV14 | TGTGCCAGCAGCATAGCAGGGCCGGTGACTGAAGCTTTCTTT | CASSIAGPVTEAFF
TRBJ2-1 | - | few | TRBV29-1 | TGCAGCGTTGGGGTAGGGTTTAATGAGCAGTTCTTC | CSVGVGFNEQFF
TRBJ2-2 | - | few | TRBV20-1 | TGCAGTGCTAGGAGGAGCGGGAACACCGGGGAGCTGTTTTTT | CSARRSGNTGELFF
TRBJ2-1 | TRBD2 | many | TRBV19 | TGTGCCAGTAGTATACGACTAGCGGTGACCTACAATGAGCAGTTCTTC | CASSIRLAVTYNEQFF
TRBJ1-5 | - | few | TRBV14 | TGTGCCAGCAGCCAAAAAAAAAAGTTAAATCAGCCCCAGCATTTT | CASSQKKKLNQPQHF
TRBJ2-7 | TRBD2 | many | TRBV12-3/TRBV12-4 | TGTGCCAGCAGTTCCCATAGCGGGGACTCCTACGAGCAGTACTTC | CASSSHSGDSYEQYF
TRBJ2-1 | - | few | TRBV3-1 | TGTGCCAGCAGCCAAGTGTACAGGTTGGTGGGCTCCTACAATGAGCAGTTCTTC | CASSQVYRLVGSYNEQFF
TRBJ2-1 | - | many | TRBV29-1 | TGCAGCGTTGATCGGTACAATGAGCAGTTCTTC | CSVDRYNEQFF
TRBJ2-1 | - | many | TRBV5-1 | TGCGCCAGCAGCATTAGACTAGGCAATGAGCAGTTCTTC | CASSIRLGNEQFF
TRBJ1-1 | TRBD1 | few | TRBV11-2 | TGTGCCAGCAGCTTAAGCCAGTGGACAGGGCAGAACACTGAAGCTTTCTTT | CASSLSQWTGQNTEAFF
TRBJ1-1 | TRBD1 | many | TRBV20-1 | TGCAGTGCTACCCGACAGGGGTTGGGCACTGAAGCTTTCTTT | CSATRQGLGTEAFF
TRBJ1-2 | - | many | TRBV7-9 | TGTGCCAGCAGCTTAGGGGGATCCAACTATGGCTACACCTTC | CASSLGGSNYGYTF
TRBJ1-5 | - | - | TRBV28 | TGTGCCAGCAGTATTCGCAATCAGCCCCAGCATTTT | CASSIRNQPQHF
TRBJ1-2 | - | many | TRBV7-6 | TGTGCCAGCAGCCTACTTTCTGGGGCCGGGGCCTATGGCTACACCTTC | CASSLLSGAGAYGYTF
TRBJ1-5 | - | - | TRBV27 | TGTGCCAGCAGTTTAAGGGGCCAGAGTAATGATCAGCCCCAGCATTTT | CASSLRGQSNDQPQHF
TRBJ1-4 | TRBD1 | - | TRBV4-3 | TGCGCCAGCAGCCAAGGATACAGGGGTGAAAAACTGTTTTTT | CASSQGYRGEKLFF
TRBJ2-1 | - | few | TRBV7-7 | TGTGCCAGCAGCCCGAAGTCGGGGTCTGAGCAGTTCTTC | CASSPKSGSEQFF
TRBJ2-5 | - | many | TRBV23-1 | TGCGCCAGCAGCCTTCCCGAACGTGGGGGCGTGAAGACCCAGTACTTC | CASSLPERGGVKTQYF
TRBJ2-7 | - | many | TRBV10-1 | TGCGCCAGCAGTGAGGCTGGGGGCAACGACCTCTACGAGCAGTACTTC | CASSEAGGNDLYEQYF
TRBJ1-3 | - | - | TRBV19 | TGTGCCAGTAGCTCATTACTTGGAAACACCATATATTTT | CASSSLLGNTIYF
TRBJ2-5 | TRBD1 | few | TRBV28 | TGTGCCAGCAGTTTAGAGGGGGCACCGCAGGAGACCCAGTACTTC | CASSLEGAPQETQYF
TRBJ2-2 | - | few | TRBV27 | TGTGCCAGCAGTTTGTGGCAGGGTTACACCGGGGAGCTGTTTTTT | CASSLWQGYTGELFF
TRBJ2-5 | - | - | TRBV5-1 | TGCGCCAGCAGCGTGCTCCACGAGACCCAGTACTTC | CASSVLHETQYF
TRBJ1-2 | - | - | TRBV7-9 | TGTGCCAGCAGCTTGGAAAGCCTCTATGGCTACACCTTC | CASSLESLYGYTF
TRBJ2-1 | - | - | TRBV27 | TGTGCCAGCAGTGACGGGCCTTTCTCCTACAATGAGCAGTTCTTC | CASSDGPFSYNEQFF
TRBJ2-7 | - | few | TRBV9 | TGTGCCAGCAGCGTAGGAGGGGAAACCCACGAGCAGTACTTC | CASSVGGETHEQYF
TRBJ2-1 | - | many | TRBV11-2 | TGTGCCAGCAGCTTAGAAGTTACGGATGAGCAGTTCTTC | CASSLEVTDEQFF
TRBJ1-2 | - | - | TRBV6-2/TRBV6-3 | TGTGCCAGCAGTTTAACCGGCCCGGCAGGGCATGGCTACACCTTC | CASSLTGPAGHGYTF
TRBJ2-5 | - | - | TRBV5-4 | TGTGCCAGCAGCCCCTTATTGGAGTCGCAAGAGACCCAGTACTTC | CASSPLLESQETQYF
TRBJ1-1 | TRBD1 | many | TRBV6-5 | TGTGCCAGCAGGAGGACAGGGGCATTGAACACTGAAGCTTTCTTT | CASRRTGALNTEAFF
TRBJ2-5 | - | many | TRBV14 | TGTGCCAGCAGCCAAGAACCCGGTTACACAGAGACCCAGTACTTC | CASSQEPGYTETQYF
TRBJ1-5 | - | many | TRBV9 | TGTGCCAGCAGCGGAGCGGGGGAGGCTCAGCCCCAGCATTTT | CASSGAGEAQPQHF
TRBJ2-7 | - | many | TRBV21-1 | TGTGCCAGCAGCAAAGACTACTTGTGGAAGAGCTTC | CASSKDYLWKSF
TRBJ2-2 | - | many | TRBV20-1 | TGCAGTGCTAGGGGGGAACCTTCGAGTACCGGGGAGCTGTTTTTT | CSARGEPSSTGELFF
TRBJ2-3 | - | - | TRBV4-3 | TGCGCCAGCAGCCAAGCGACAGGCGTTTCAGATACGCAGTATTTT | CASSQATGVSDTQYF
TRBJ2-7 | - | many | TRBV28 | TGTGCCAGCGGAAGGGAAGAGCAGTACTTC | CASGREEQYF
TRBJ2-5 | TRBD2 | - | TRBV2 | TGTGCCAGCAAAGGACCCGCGGGGGGGCCGAGGCAAGAGACCCAGTACTTC | CASKGPAGGPRQETQYF
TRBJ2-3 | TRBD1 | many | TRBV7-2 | TGTGCCAGCAGGGCAACAGGGGGGACAGATACGCAGTATTTT | CASRATGGTDTQYF
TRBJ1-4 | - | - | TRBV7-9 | TGTGCCAGCAGCTTCGGAGTTAATGAAAAACTGTTTTTT | CASSFGVNEKLFF
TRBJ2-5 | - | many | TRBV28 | TGTGCCAGCAGTTCGGTGGCCCTGGCCCTCTACTTC | CASSSVALALYF
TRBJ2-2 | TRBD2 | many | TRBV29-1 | TGCAGCGTCAGGACTAGCGGGGACACCGGGGAGCTGTTTTTT | CSVRTSGDTGELFF
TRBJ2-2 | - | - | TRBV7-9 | TGTGCCAGTCTTAACACCGGGGAGCTGTTTTTT | CASLNTGELFF
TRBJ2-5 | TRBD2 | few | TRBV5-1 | TGCGCCAGCAGCTTGGGGGACTACCAGGGAGAGACCCAGTACTTC | CASSLGDYQGETQYF
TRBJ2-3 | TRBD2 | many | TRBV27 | TGTGCCAGCACTCCTAGCGGCTCTAGCACAGATACGCAGTTTTTT | CASTPSGSSTDTQFF
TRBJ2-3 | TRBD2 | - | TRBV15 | TGTGCCACCAGCAGAGAATCGAGCGGGGCTGATACGCAGTATTTT | CATSRESSGADTQYF
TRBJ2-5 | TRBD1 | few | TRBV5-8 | TGTGCCAGCAGCGCCGACAGGGGGCGAGAGACCCAGTACTTC | CASSADRGRETQYF
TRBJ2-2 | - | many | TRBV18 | TGTGCCAGCTCACCGGGAGTCGGGGAGCTGTTTTTT | CASSPGVGELFF